This T cell receptor (beta chain) was observed in a study of blood T cell repertoires in COVID-19. Background on the study: Sources were T cells, B-cell-depleted T cells, or PBMCs; the material itself was cDNA or gDNA.

The protocol was immunoSEQ multiplex PCR, while the TCRdb copy is restricted to in-frame clones and leaves out a portion. This table holds a few hundred thousand clones, over 75% found once. This clone was detected a few times. Between the trimmed V and J ends, which lost 5 bases and 4 bases, there was a span of 15 bases. The CDR3 loop spans 14 amino acids. Germline-derived CDR1 and CDR2 are MNHNY and SVGAGI (reference sequence). This chain connects TRBV6-6 to TRBJ2-7, with a tentative D call TRBD2 (6 bases). This receptor was taken from a woman between 50 and 59 years old with acute or convalescent COVID-19. The sample was peripheral blood. The CDR3 coding sequence is TGTGCCAGCAGTCCACCGGGACTCTATTACGAGCAGTACTTC. It is translated as CASSPPGLYYEQYF.